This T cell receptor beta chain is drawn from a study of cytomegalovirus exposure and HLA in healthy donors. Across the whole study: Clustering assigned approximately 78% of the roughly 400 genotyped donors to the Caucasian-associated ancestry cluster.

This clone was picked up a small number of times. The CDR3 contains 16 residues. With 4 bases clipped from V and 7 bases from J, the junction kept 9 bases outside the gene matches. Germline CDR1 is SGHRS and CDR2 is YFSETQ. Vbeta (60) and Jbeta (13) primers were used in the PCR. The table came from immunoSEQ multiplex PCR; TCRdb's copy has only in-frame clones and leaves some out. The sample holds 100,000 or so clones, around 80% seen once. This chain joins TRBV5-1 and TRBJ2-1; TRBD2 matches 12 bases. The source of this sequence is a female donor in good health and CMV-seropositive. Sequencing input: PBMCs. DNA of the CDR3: TGCGCCAGCAGCCCACGTCTAGCGGGGGGGGCGAATGAGCAGTTCTTC. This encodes CASSPRLAGGANEQFF.